The 7 T cell receptor beta chains listed next were all sequenced from one sample in a study of blood T cells in healthy people across ages. Primed by a sample-barcoded 5' primer and a J-beta primer mix, a second PCR proceeded for roughly 7 to 11 cycles. In TCRdb, the 5' RACE reads were re-called with MiXCR into one record per CDR3 protein. The data contain 450,000 to 650,000 distinct CDR3 sequences, about 25% of them singletons. The same data also contributed to another study, on T cells of mothers and their children.

Sequenced input: blood. The receptor set was obtained from a boy aged 10-17 years in good health.

This chain connects TRBV29-1 to TRBJ2-2; tentatively, D is TRBD2 (6 bases). CDR1 is SQVTM, CDR2 ANQGSEA, per germline. The CDR3 runs to 12 residues. Between the trimmed V and J ends, which lost 6 bases and 1 base, there was a span of 6 bases. The CDR3 DNA follows: TGCAGCGTGACTAGGAACACCGGGGAGCTGTTTTTT. This sequence encodes CSVTRNTGELFF.

The V and J genes are TRBV5-1 and TRBJ1-4; D unresolved. The V and J ends lost 4 bases and 2 bases respectively, with 12 bases between them. Looked up from germline, CDR1 is SGHRS and CDR2 is YFSETQ. This CDR3 spans 15 amino acids. Written as DNA, the CDR3 is TGCGCCAGCAGCGAAGAAGTCGGGACTAATGAAAAACTGTTTTTT. Its protein product is CASSEEVGTNEKLFF.

This chain connects TRBV10-3 to TRBJ1-2; D gene unclear. CDR1 and CDR2 (germline): ENHRY, SYGVKD. The V gene lost 6 bases and the J gene lost 4 bases, with 24 bases spanning the gap. This CDR3 is 17 amino acids long. The CDR3 nucleotides read TGTGCCATCAGGCCCGAGTCCCGAGGACCACACAGCTATGGCTACACCTTC. It specifies CAIRPESRGPHSYGYTF.

This clonotype was counted between two and nine times. The genes are TRBV11-2 and TRBJ2-4, with D unclear. This CDR3 contains 15 residues. Trimming took off 5 bases at V and 0 bases at J, with 11 bases between the two ends. Germline values: CDR1 SGHAT, CDR2 FQNNGV. CDR3 nucleotide sequence: TGTGCCAGCAGCAATCGACAACTAGCCAAAAACATTCAGTACTTC. This translates into CASSNRQLAKNIQYF.

The chain joins TRBV18 to TRBJ1-4, with D perhaps matching TRBD1 (5 bases). Germline CDR1 and CDR2: KGHSH and LQKENI. Trimming took off 3 bases at V and 2 bases at J, with 16 bases between the two ends. This CDR3 contains 17 residues. CDR3 nucleotides: TGTGCCAGCTCACCCGCGGGAGGCGGGGCTACTAATGAAAAACTGTTTTTT. It encodes CASSPAGGGATNEKLFF.

The genes are TRBV9 and TRBJ2-1; a weak D match, TRBD2 (5 bases). Germline lookup yields CDR1 SGDLS and CDR2 YYNGEE. CDR3 length: 14 amino acids. V lost 4 bases and J lost 9, with 17 bases in between. The CDR3 sequence: CASSSGFSAGEQFF. DNA of the CDR3: TGTGCCAGCAGCTCGGGATTCTCCGCGGGTGAGCAGTTCTTC.

The chain couples TRBV12-5 to TRBJ2-2; D is ambiguous. This CDR3 comprises 14 residues. V shed 2 bases and J shed 4 bases, with 8 bases lying between them. Germline CDR1 reads LGHNT; CDR2 reads FRNRAP. CDR3 bases: TGTGCTAGTGGTTTGAGTGGAGTCACCGGGGAGCTGTTTTTT. As protein: CASGLSGVTGELFF.